The source of this T cell receptor (beta chain) is a study of blood T cell repertoires in COVID-19. Study-wide context: Both acute and convalescent COVID-19 samples were obtained from the United States, Italy and Spain.

Germline CDR1 is LGHDT and CDR2 is YNNKEL (reference sequence). V shed 1 base and J shed 3 bases, with 13 bases lying between them. The CDR3 covers 16 residues. Contact with a PCR-confirmed or clinician-diagnosed COVID-19 case occurred within 2 weeks of entry. Under the authors' procedure: Reference gene primer amplification gave nucleated cell count estimates. The data were produced by immunoSEQ multiplex PCR, yet TCRdb's version contains in-frame clones alone and is incomplete. V and J calls and clone size are given by that table; D and trimming were obtained from the DNA. The sample yields about 240,000 clones, around 82% seen once.

This sequence originates from a woman aged 40 to 55 who had been exposed to COVID-19. Input material: PBMCs or T cells enriched from blood (not recorded which). The chain has TRBV3-1 (or the pseudogene TRBV3-2) and TRBJ2-4, with TRBD2 as a possible D gene (5 bases). CDR3 coding DNA: TGTGCCAGCAGCCAAGTATTTGGAGGAGGCAAAAACATTCAGTACTTC. Residues: CASSQVFGGGKNIQYF.